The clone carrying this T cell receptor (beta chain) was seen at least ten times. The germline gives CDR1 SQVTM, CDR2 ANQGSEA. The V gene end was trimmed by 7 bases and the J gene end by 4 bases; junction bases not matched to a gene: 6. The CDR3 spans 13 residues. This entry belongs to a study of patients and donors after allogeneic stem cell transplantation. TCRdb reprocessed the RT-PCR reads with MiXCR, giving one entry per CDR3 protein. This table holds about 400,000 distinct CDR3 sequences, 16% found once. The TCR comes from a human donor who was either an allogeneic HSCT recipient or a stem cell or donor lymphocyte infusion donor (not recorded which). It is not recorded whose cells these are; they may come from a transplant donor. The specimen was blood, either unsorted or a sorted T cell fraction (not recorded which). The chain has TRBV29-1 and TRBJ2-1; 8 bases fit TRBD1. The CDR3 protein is CSASRGQYNEQFF. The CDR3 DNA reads TGCAGCGCAAGCAGGGGGCAGTACAATGAGCAGTTCTTC.